Listed here are 26 T cell receptor beta chains from one sample, sequenced in a study of Ad26.COV2.S vaccination and SARS-CoV-2 variants. TCRdb keeps only in-frame clones here, not all; method: immunoSEQ multiplex PCR. The repertoire holds roughly 380,000 clones, with 92% as singletons. The sample consisted of peripheral blood, taken after recovery from COVID-19. The receptors come from a human donor who had recovered from COVID-19.

The J gene is TRBJ1-1, the V gene TRBV27; D perhaps matches TRBD1 (6 bases). Trimming removed 3 bases from V and 1 base from J, with 9 bases in between. The CDR3 covers 14 residues. Germline CDR1 and CDR2: MNHEY and SMNVEV (reference sequence). This CDR3 is CASSLGAGNTEAFF. CDR3 DNA: TGTGCCAGCAGTTTGGGGGCTGGGAACACTGAAGCTTTCTTT.

The chain combines TRBV28 with TRBJ1-2; weak D call: TRBD1 (6 bases). The V end lost 5 bases, the J end lost 6 bases, and 16 bases lay between the germline ends. CDR3 length: 14 residues. Germline V gives CDR1 MDHEN, CDR2 SYDVKM. CDR3 amino acids: CASSQSGGGHGYTF. DNA for the CDR3: TGTGCCAGCAGTCAGTCCGGGGGGGGCCATGGCTACACCTTC.

This chain links TRBV6-5 with TRBJ1-5; D not resolved. The CDR3 runs to 14 residues. The ends were cut back, 6 bases at V and 0 bases at J, with 9 bases in the middle. From germline, CDR1 is MNHEY and CDR2 SVGAGI. CDR3 residues: CASRDVYSNQPQHF. The CDR3 bases are TGTGCCAGCAGGGATGTATATAGCAATCAGCCCCAGCATTTT.

The chain has TRBV2 and TRBJ2-1; 8 bases line up with TRBD2. V was clipped by 6 bases and J by 3 bases; unmatched bases: 7. The CDR3 covers 15 residues. CDR1 SNHLY and CDR2 FYNNEI come from the germline V gene. The CDR3 region is CASRYSGANYNEQFF. The CDR3 DNA is TGTGCCAGCAGGTATAGCGGGGCAAACTACAATGAGCAGTTCTTC.

The table lists this clone with a count of one. The CDR3: CASSSRPGTSGGAKDTQYF. CDR3 DNA: TGTGCCAGCAGTTCAAGGCCCGGGACTAGCGGGGGGGCAAAAGATACGCAGTATTTT. The chain joins TRBV28 to TRBJ2-3, with TRBD2 matching over 16 bases. The germline V gene encodes CDR1 MDHEN and CDR2 SYDVKM. This CDR3 comprises 19 residues. V was clipped by 4 bases and J by 5 bases; unmatched bases: 12.

The chain recombines TRBV19 with TRBJ1-1; 11 nucleotides match TRBD1. V was pared by 8 bases and J by 4 bases, with 15 bases of the junction left unmatched. CDR1 and CDR2 from the germline V gene are LNHDA and SQIVND (reference sequence). The CDR3 has 17 residues. The CDR3 region has the DNA TGTGCCAGTCTGTACATAGGACAGGGGGCGAGAACCACTGAAGCTTTCTTT. This codes for CASLYIGQGARTTEAFF.

This clone was recorded once. The V call is TRBV7-2, the J call TRBJ1-1; D possibly corresponds to TRBD1 (5 bases). Trimming removed 6 bases at V and 0 bases at J, with 11 bases between. The germline gives CDR1 SGHTA, CDR2 FQGNSA. This CDR3 region has 14 residues. CDR3: CASRSTAMNTEAFF. Here the CDR3 DNA reads TGTGCCAGCAGATCGACAGCCATGAACACTGAAGCTTTCTTT.

The genes are TRBV4-1 and TRBJ2-7; the D call may be TRBD1 or TRBD2 (6 bases each). The V end lost 3 bases, the J end lost 4 bases, and 13 bases lay between the germline ends. The CDR3 consists of 14 residues. Germline V CDR1 and CDR2: MGHRA, YSYEKL. CDR3 DNA: TGCGCCAGCAGCCACGGTGGGGGGCGGTACGAGCAGTACTTC. Residues: CASSHGGGRYEQYF.

The J gene is TRBJ2-7, the V gene TRBV10-3; D not resolved. Per germline, CDR1 ENHRY and CDR2 SYGVKD. The CDR3 totals 14 residues. V lost 7 bases to trimming and J lost 0 bases, with 13 bases between them. In DNA, the CDR3 is TGTGCCATCAAGGTTGGAGACGGCTCCTACGAGCAGTACTTC. Protein sequence: CAIKVGDGSYEQYF.

The chain links TRBV10-3 to TRBJ2-3; 11 bases fit TRBD2. The CDR3 loop spans 16 amino acids. The V and J ends lost 5 bases and 6 bases, in that order; junction bases with no gene match: 10. Germline lookup yields CDR1 ENHRY and CDR2 SYGVKD. The CDR3 protein is CAISTGTSGSMDTQYF. The CDR3 bases are TGTGCCATCAGTACCGGGACTAGCGGTTCGATGGATACGCAGTATTTT.

The chain's CDR3 is CASSVGTGAYGYTF. The CDR3 DNA reads TGTGCCAGCAGCGTCGGGACAGGGGCCTATGGCTACACCTTC. The chain uses TRBV9 and TRBJ1-2; TRBD1 aligns across 10 bases. CDR3 length equals 14 residues. V gave up 2 bases and J gave up 4 bases; unmatched junction bases: 2. The V gene's germline CDR1 is SGDLS and CDR2 YYNGEE.

The chain uses TRBV12-5 and TRBJ1-3; D possibly corresponds to TRBD1 (5 bases). Germline CDR1 and CDR2: LGHNT and FRNRAP. CDR3 length equals 14 residues. V lost 5 bases, J lost 4 bases, and 12 bases lay in between. DNA of the CDR3: TGTGCTAGTGGTCGCACAGACAGAGGAAACACCATATATTTT. Translated: CASGRTDRGNTIYF.

V usage is TRBV29-1 and J usage is TRBJ1-2; D may be TRBD1 (5 bases). CDR3 length: 9 residues. The V and J ends lost 6 bases and 8 bases respectively, with 7 bases between them. The germline V gene has CDR1 SQVTM and CDR2 ANQGSEA. CDR3 DNA: TGCAGCGTGGGGGAAGGCTACACCTTC. Protein product: CSVGEGYTF. Filled out from reference TRBV29-1 and TRBJ1-2, the complete variable domain reads SAVISQKPSRDICQRGTSLTIQCQVDSQVTMMFWYRQQPGQSLTLIATANQGSEATYESGFVIDKFPISRPNLTFSTLTVSNMSPEDSSIYLCSVGEGYTFGSGTRLTVV.

This clone was counted once. The rearrangement joins TRBV9 to TRBJ2-5, with 8 bases identical to TRBD2. The junction had 12 bases not matched to a gene; V was cut back by 6 bases and J by 5 bases. The V gene's germline CDR1 is SGDLS and CDR2 YYNGEE. This CDR3 spans 15 amino acids. CDR3 loop: CASTLSGGGHETQYF. The DNA of the CDR3 is TGTGCCAGCACCCTTAGTGGCGGGGGGCACGAGACCCAGTACTTC. Full variable domain (missing parts from reference TRBV9 and TRBJ2-5): DSGVTQTPKHLITATGQRVTLRCSPRSGDLSVYWYQQSLDQGLQFLIQYYNGEERAKGNILERFSAQQFPDLHSELNLSSLELGDSALYFCASTLSGGGHETQYFGPGTRLLVL.

V gene TRBV27 combines with J gene TRBJ1-3; D unresolved. Germline V gives CDR1 MNHEY, CDR2 SMNVEV (reference sequence). Trimming left V 3 bases short and J 0 bases short, with 6 bases between. The length of the CDR3 is 14 residues. The DNA for the CDR3 is TGTGCCAGCAGTTTTTCCAGCTCTGGAAACACCATATATTTT. It translates to CASSFSSSGNTIYF.

This sequence joins TRBV7-2 and TRBJ1-2; 8 bases align to TRBD1. The CDR3 contains 14 residues. The trim removed 4 bases at V and 7 bases at J, leaving 8 bases unmatched. Germline CDR1 is SGHTA and CDR2 is FQGNSA. CDR3 amino acids: CASSYFRGLAGYTF. The CDR3 coding sequence is TGTGCCAGCAGCTATTTCAGGGGGCTGGCTGGCTACACCTTC.

In this sample, this clone turned up once. The genes are TRBV6-2 or TRBV6-3 and TRBJ2-7, with D possibly being TRBD1 (6 bases). The germline CDR1 and CDR2 sequences are MNHEY and SVGEGT. The V end was cut by 0 bases, the J end by 3 bases, with 27 bases between. This CDR3 comprises 20 residues. CDR3 bases: TGTGCCAGCAGTTACTCGCCGGGACACGCAAGGTTGGCCTATATCTACGAGCAGTACTTC. Translation: CASSYSPGHARLAYIYEQYF.

The CDR3 coding sequence is TGCGCCAGCAGCCATGCTTCTGGACAGGGGGCCCTATTATCTGGAAACACCATATATTTT. Encoded protein: CASSHASGQGALLSGNTIYF. The chain is built from TRBV4-1 and TRBJ1-3; TRBD1 matches 11 bases. The CDR3 runs 20 residues. J lost 1 base, V lost 3 bases, and 14 bases had no gene match. Germline assignment: CDR1 MGHRA and CDR2 YSYEKL.

The chain carries TRBV5-1 and TRBJ1-2; TRBD1 matches at 7 bases. The CDR3 has 14 residues. V trimming: 3 bases; J trimming: 1 base; junction bases outside the gene matches: 3. Germline CDR1 is SGHRS and CDR2 is YFSETQ. CDR3 DNA: TGCGCCAGCAGCTCCGGACAGGTTAACTATGGCTACACCTTC. Its translation is CASSSGQVNYGYTF.

The chain carries TRBV30 and TRBJ1-1; D is uncertain. CDR3 length equals 14 residues. CDR1 is GTSNPN, CDR2 SVGIG, per germline (reference sequence). V dropped 0 bases and J dropped 3 bases, with 11 bases sitting between them. The CDR3 here is CAWSVRARDTEAFF. CDR3 DNA: TGTGCCTGGAGTGTTAGGGCGCGGGACACTGAAGCTTTCTTT.

This chain links TRBV6-5 with TRBJ2-1; D may be TRBD2 (5 bases). The V gene's germline CDR1 is MNHEY and CDR2 SVGAGI. Trimming took off 2 bases at V and 15 bases at J, with 11 bases between the two ends. The CDR3 extends over 11 amino acids. The CDR3 loop is CASSYGENLFF. CDR3 coding DNA: TGTGCCAGCAGTTACGGGGAGAATCTGTTCTTC.

The rearrangement links TRBV5-4 to TRBJ2-7; TRBD1 agrees at 7 bases. After removal of 1 base from V and 9 bases from J, the junction contained 19 bases not matched to a gene. The CDR3 has 17 amino acids. CDR1 and CDR2 from the germline V gene are SGHNT and YYREEE (reference sequence). The CDR3, as DNA: TGTGCCAGCAGCTTGTGGATACCGGGACAGAGAGTTACCGGGCAGTACTTC. Its translation is CASSLWIPGQRVTGQYF.

This sequence joins TRBV10-1 and TRBJ2-3, with 10 bases matching TRBD2. The trim removed 8 bases at V and 5 bases at J, leaving 7 bases unmatched. CDR1 WNHNN and CDR2 SYGVQD come from the germline V gene (reference sequence). The CDR3 runs to 14 residues. The CDR3 protein is CASSSGGAVDTQYF. The CDR3 region has the DNA TGCGCCAGCTCAAGCGGGGGGGCGGTAGATACGCAGTATTTT.

V is TRBV6-6 and J is TRBJ1-3, with TRBD1 matching over 8 bases. J gave up 1 base and V 7 bases, and 9 bases lay outside the gene matches. This CDR3 comprises 16 residues. The V gene's germline CDR1 is MNHNY and CDR2 SVGAGI (reference sequence). This chain's CDR3 is CASTMTGARSGNTIYF. In DNA, the CDR3 is TGTGCCAGCACCATGACAGGGGCGAGGTCTGGAAACACCATATATTTT.

The CDR3 sequence is CASSFRTGQRGNTIYF. CDR3 nucleotides: TGTGCCAGCAGTTTTAGAACAGGCCAGCGCGGAAACACCATATATTTT. The rearrangement joins TRBV6-2 or TRBV6-3 to TRBJ1-3; TRBD1 is a possible D gene (5 bases). Germline assignment: CDR1 MNHEY and CDR2 SVGEGT. The V end was cut by 4 bases, the J end by 4 bases, with 17 bases between. The CDR3 contains 16 residues.

The V and J genes are TRBV12-3 or TRBV12-4 and TRBJ2-5, with D perhaps TRBD2 (6 bases). This CDR3 comprises 11 residues. V was trimmed by 7 bases and J by 7 bases, leaving 10 bases between them. CDR3 coding DNA: TGTGCCAGCACCATGGGGGGGACCCAGTACTTC. It is translated as CASTMGGTQYF.